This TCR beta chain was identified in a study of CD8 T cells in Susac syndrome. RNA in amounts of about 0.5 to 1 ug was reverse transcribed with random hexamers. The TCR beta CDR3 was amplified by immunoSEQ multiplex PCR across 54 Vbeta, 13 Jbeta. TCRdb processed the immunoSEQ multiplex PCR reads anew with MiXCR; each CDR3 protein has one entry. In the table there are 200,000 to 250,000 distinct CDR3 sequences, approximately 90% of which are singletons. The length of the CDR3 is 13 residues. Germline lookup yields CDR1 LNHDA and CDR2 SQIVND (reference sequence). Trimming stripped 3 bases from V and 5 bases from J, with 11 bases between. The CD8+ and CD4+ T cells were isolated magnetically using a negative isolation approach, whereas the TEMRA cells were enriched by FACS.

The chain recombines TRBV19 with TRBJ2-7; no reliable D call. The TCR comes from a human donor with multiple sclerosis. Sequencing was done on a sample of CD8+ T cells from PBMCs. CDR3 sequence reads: CASSIRILDEQYF. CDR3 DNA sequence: TGTGCCAGTAGTATTAGGATCCTGGACGAGCAGTACTTC. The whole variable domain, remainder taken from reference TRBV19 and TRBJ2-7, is DGGITQSPKYLFRKEGQNVTLSCEQNLNHDAMYWYRQDPGQGLRLIYYSQIVNDFQKGDIAEGYSVSREKKESFPLTVTSAQKNPTAFYLCASSIRILDEQYFGPGTRLTVT.